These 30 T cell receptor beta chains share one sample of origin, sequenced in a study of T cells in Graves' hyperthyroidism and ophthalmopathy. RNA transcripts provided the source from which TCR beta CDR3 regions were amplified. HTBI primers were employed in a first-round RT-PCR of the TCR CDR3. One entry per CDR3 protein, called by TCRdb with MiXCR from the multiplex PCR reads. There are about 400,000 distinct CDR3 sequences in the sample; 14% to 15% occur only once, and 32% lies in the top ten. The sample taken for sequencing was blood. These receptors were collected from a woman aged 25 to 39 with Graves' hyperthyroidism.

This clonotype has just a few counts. CDR3 protein: CASRHPGTGNTIYF. CDR3 coding DNA: TGTGCCAGCAGACACCCCGGGACTGGAAACACCATATATTTT. The V gene is TRBV7-2, the J gene TRBJ1-3, with unresolved D. This CDR3 is 14 amino acids long. Germline CDR1 and CDR2: SGHTA and FQGNSA. V was shortened by 6 bases and J by 2 bases, with 11 bases between the two germline ends.

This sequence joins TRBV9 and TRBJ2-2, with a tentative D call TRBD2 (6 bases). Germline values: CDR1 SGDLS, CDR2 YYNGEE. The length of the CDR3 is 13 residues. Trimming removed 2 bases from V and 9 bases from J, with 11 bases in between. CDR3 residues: CASSVAEGRELFF. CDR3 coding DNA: TGTGCCAGCAGCGTGGCGGAGGGGAGGGAGCTGTTTTTT.

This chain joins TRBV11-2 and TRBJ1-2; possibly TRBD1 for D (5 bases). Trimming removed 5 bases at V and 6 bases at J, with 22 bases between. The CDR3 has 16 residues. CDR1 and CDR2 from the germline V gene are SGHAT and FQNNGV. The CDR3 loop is CASSRAGRGRSDGYTF. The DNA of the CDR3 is TGTGCCAGCAGCCGAGCGGGAAGGGGTAGGTCGGATGGCTACACCTTC.

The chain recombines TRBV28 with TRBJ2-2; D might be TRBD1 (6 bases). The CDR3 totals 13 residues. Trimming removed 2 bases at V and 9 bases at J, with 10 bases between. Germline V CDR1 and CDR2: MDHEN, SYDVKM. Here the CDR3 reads CASSLGGQRELFF. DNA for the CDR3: TGTGCCAGCAGTTTAGGGGGCCAAAGGGAGCTGTTTTTT.

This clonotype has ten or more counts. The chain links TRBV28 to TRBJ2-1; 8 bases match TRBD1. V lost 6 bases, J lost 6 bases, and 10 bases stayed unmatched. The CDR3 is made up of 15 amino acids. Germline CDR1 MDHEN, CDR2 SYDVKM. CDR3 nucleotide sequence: TGTGCCAGCAGGGGGGGACAGGACTCGGTCAATGAGCAGTTCTTC. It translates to CASRGGQDSVNEQFF.

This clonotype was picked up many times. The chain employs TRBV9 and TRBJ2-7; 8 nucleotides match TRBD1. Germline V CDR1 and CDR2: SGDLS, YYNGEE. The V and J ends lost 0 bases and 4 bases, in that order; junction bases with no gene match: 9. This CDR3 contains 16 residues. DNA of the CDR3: TGTGCCAGCAGCGTAGATCCTGGACAGGGCGGATACGAGCAGTACTTC. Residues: CASSVDPGQGGYEQYF. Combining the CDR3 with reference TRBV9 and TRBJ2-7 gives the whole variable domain DSGVTQTPKHLITATGQRVTLRCSPRSGDLSVYWYQQSLDQGLQFLIQYYNGEERAKGNILERFSAQQFPDLHSELNLSSLELGDSALYFCASSVDPGQGGYEQYFGPGTRLTVT.

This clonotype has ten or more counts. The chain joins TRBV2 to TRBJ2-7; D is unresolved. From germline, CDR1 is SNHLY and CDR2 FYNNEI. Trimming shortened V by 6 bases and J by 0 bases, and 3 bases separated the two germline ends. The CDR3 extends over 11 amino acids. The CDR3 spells CASRSSYEQYF. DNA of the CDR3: TGTGCCAGCAGGAGCTCCTACGAGCAGTACTTC.

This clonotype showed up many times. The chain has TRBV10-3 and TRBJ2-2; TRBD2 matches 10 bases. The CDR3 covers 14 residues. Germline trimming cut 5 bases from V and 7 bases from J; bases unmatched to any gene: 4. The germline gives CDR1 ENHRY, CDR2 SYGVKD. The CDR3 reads CAISSGRVIGELFF. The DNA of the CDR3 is TGTGCCATCAGTAGCGGGAGGGTTATCGGGGAGCTGTTTTTT.

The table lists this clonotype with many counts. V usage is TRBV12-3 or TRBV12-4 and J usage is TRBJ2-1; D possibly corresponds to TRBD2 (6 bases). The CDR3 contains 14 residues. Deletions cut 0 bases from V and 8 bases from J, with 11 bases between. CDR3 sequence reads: CASSLAGGRDEQFF. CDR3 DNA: TGTGCCAGCAGTTTAGCGGGGGGAAGGGATGAGCAGTTCTTC.

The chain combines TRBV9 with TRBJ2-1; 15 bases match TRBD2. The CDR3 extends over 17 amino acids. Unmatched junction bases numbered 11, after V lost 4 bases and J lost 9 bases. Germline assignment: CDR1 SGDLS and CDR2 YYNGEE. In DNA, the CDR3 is TGTGCCAGCAGCCCTCCGGGACTAGCGGGAGGATCGGGTGAGCAGTTCTTC. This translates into CASSPPGLAGGSGEQFF.

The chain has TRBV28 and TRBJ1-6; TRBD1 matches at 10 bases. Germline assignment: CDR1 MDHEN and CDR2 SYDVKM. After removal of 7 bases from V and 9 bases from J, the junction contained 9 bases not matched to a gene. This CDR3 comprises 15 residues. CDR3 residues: CASKETGGRSSPLHF. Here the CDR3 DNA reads TGTGCCAGCAAGGAGACAGGGGGCAGGAGTTCACCCCTCCACTTT.

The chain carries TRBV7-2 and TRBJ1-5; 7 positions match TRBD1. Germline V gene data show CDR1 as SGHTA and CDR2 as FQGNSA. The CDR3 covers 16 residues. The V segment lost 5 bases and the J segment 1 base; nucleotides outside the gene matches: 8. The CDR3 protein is CASSDVGGKSNQPQHF. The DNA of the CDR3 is TGTGCCAGCAGCGATGTAGGGGGCAAAAGCAATCAGCCCCAGCATTTT.

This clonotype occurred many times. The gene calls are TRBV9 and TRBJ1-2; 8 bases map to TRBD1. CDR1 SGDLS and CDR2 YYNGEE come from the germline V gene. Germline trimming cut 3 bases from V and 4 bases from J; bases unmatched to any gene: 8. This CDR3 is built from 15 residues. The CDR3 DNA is TGTGCCAGCAGCGGGGCGACCAGGGGGCCCTATGGCTACACCTTC. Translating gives CASSGATRGPYGYTF.

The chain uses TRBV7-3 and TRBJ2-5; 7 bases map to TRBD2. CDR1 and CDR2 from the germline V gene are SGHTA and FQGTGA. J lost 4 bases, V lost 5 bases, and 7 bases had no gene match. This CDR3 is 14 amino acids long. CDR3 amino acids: CASSSGLDGETQYF. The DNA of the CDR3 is TGTGCCAGCAGCAGCGGACTAGACGGAGAGACCCAGTACTTC.

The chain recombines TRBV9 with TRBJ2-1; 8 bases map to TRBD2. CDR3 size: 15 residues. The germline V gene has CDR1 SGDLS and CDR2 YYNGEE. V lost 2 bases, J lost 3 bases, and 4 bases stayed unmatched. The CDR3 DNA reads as TGTGCCAGCAGCGTGTCTAGCGGGTACTACAATGAGCAGTTCTTC. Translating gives CASSVSSGYYNEQFF.

The CDR3 spells CSAEGEGLGEQYF. CDR3 bases: TGCAGTGCCGAGGGGGAAGGTTTGGGCGAGCAGTACTTC. The gene calls are TRBV20-1 and TRBJ2-7, with D perhaps TRBD1 (6 bases). Trimming shortened V by 6 bases and J by 6 bases, and 18 bases separated the two germline ends. CDR3 length: 13 residues. Germline V lookup: CDR1 DFQATT, CDR2 SNEGSKA (reference sequence).

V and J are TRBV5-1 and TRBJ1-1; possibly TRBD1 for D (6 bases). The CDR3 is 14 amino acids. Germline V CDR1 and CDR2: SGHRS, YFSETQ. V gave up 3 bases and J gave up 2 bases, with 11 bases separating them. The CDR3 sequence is CASSWRQDNTEAFF. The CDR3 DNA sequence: TGCGCCAGCAGCTGGAGACAGGATAACACTGAAGCTTTCTTT. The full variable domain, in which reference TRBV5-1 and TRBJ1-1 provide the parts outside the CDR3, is KAGVTQTPRYLIKTRGQQVTLSCSPISGHRSVSWYQQTPGQGLQFLFEYFSETQRNKGNFPGRFSGRQFSNSRSEMNVSTLELGDSALYLCASSWRQDNTEAFFGQGTRLTVV.

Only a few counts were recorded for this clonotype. The CDR3 DNA follows: TGTGCCAGCAGTAACCCGGGACTAACCCACAATGAGCAGTTCTTC. The encoded protein is CASSNPGLTHNEQFF. This rearrangement joins TRBV12-3 or TRBV12-4 to TRBJ2-1, with 7 bases lining up with TRBD2. V dropped 5 bases and J dropped 5; count of bases not matched to a gene: 9. CDR3 size: 15 residues.

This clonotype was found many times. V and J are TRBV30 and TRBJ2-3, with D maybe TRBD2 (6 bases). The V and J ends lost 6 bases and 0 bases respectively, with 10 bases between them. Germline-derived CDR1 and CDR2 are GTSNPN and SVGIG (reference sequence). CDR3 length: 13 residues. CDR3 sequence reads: CACSSGSTDTQYF. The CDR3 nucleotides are TGTGCCTGTAGTAGCGGAAGCACAGATACGCAGTATTTT.

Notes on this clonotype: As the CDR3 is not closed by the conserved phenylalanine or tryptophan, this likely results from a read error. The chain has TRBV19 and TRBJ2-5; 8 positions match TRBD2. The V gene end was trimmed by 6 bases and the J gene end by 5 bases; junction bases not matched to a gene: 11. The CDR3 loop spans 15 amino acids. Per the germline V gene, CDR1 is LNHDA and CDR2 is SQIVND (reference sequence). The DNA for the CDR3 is TGTGCCAGTAGCGGCCTAGCGGGCCCCTGGGAGACCCAGTACTCC. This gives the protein CASSGLAGPWETQYS.

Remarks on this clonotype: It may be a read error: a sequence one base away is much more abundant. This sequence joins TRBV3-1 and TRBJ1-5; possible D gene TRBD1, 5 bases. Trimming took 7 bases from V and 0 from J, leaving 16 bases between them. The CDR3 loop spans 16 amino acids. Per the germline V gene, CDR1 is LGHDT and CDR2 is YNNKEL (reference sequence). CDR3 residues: CASNQGIPYSNQPQHF. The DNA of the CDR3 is TGTGCCAGCAACCAGGGTATCCCTTATAGCAATCAGCCCCAGCATTTT.

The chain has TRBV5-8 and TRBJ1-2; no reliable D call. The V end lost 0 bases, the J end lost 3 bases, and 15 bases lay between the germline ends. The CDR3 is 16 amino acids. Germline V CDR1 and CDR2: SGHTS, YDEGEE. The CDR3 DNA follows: TGTGCCAGCAGCTTGGGGGGTTGGGCCGGAGACTATGGCTACACCTTC. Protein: CASSLGGWAGDYGYTF.

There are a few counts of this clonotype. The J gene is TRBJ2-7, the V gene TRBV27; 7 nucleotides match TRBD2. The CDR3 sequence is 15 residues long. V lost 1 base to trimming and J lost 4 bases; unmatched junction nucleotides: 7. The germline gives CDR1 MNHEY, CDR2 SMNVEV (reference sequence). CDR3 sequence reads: CASSLLAGARYEQYF. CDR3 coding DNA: TGTGCCAGCAGTTTATTGGCGGGAGCAAGGTACGAGCAGTACTTC.

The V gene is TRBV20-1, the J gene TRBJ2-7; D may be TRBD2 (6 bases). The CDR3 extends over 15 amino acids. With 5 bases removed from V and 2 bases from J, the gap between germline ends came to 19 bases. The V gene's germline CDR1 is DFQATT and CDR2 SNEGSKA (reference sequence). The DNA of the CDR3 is TGCAGTGCTGAACCTCCTGGCGGGGCCGCCTACGAGCAGTACTTC. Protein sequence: CSAEPPGGAAYEQYF.

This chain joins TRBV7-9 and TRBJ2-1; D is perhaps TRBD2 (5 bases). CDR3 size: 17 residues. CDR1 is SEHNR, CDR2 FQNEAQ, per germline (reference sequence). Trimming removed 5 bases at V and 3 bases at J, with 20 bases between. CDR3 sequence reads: CASSQDLGQRNYNEQFF. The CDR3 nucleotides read TGTGCCAGCAGCCAAGATCTAGGCCAGCGGAACTACAATGAGCAGTTCTTC.

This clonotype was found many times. In DNA, the CDR3 is TGTGCCATCAGCGCGACTATTTACGAGCAGTACTTC. It is translated as CAISATIYEQYF. The chain employs TRBV10-3 and TRBJ2-7, with D possibly matching TRBD2 (5 bases). Germline CDR1 reads ENHRY; CDR2 reads SYGVKD. This CDR3 region has 12 residues. Trimming shortened V by 6 bases and J by 4 bases, and 10 bases separated the two germline ends.

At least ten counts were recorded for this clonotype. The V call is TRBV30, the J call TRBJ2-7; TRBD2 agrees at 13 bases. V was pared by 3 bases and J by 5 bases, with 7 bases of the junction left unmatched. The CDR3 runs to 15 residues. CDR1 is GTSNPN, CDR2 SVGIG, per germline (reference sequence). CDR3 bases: TGTGCCTGGAGACCGGGACTAGCGGGAAAGGACGAGCAGTACTTC. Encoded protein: CAWRPGLAGKDEQYF.

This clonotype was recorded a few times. CDR3: CAILPGEGGATDTQYF. The CDR3 nucleotides are TGTGCCATCCTTCCCGGGGAGGGGGGGGCCACAGATACGCAGTATTTT. The chain links TRBV10-3 to TRBJ2-3, with a tentative D call TRBD2 (7 bases). Germline-derived CDR1 and CDR2 are ENHRY and SYGVKD. CDR3 length equals 16 residues. V was trimmed by 8 bases and J by 2 bases, leaving 20 bases between them.

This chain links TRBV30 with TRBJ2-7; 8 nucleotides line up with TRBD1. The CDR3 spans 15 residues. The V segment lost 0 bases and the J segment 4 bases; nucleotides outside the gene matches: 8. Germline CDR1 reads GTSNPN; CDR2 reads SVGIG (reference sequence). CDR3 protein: CAWSVSGTGKYEQYF. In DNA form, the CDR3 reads TGTGCCTGGAGTGTATCTGGGACAGGTAAATACGAGCAGTACTTC.

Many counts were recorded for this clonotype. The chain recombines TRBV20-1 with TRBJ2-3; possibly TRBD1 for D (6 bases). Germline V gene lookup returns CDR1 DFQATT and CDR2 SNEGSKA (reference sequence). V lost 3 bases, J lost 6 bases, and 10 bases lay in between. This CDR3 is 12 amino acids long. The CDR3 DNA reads TGCAGTGCTAGTTGGGGGCCGGATACGCAGTATTTT. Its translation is CSASWGPDTQYF.